The 8 T cell receptor beta chains listed next were all sequenced from one sample in a study of cytomegalovirus exposure and HLA in healthy donors. The PCR ran on 60 Vbeta and 13 Jbeta primers. Profiled with immunoSEQ multiplex PCR; TCRdb holds only in-frame clones, not every one. This table has over 150,000 clones, around 90% appearing once. Sequencing was done on a sample of PBMCs. The receptors were gathered from a woman in her 30s in good health and CMV-seronegative.

The V call is TRBV9, the J call TRBJ2-6; 9 nucleotides line up with TRBD1. Losses at the gene ends were 0 bases for V and 0 bases for J; bases not matched to a gene: 7. CDR3 size: 19 residues. The germline V gene has CDR1 SGDLS and CDR2 YYNGEE. This chain's CDR3 is CASSVDRGRRGSGANVLTF. CDR3 DNA sequence: TGTGCCAGCAGCGTAGACAGGGGGCGCCGAGGCTCTGGGGCCAACGTCCTGACTTTC.

This chain connects TRBV5-4 to TRBJ2-2; 10 positions agree with TRBD2. Trimming cost V 0 bases and J 6 bases; bases outside gene matches: 5. The CDR3 has 16 residues. Germline V gives CDR1 SGHNT, CDR2 YYREEE (reference sequence). Written as DNA, the CDR3 is TGTGCCAGCAGCTTGGGTCTAGCGGGAGTCCCCGGGGAGCTGTTTTTT. This gives the protein CASSLGLAGVPGELFF. The entire variable domain, with the rest obtained from reference TRBV5-4 and TRBJ2-2, is as follows: ETGVTQSPTHLIKTRGQQVTLRCSSQSGHNTVSWYQQALGQGPQFIFQYYREEENGRGNFPPRFSGLQFPNYSSELNVNALELDDSALYLCASSLGLAGVPGELFFGEGSRLTVL.

The rearrangement links TRBV4-1 to TRBJ1-2; tentatively, D is TRBD1 (6 bases). The V end was cut by 0 bases, the J end by 7 bases, with 12 bases between. CDR1 MGHRA and CDR2 YSYEKL come from the germline V gene. The CDR3 is 14 amino acids. CDR3 DNA: TGCGCCAGCAGCCAAGATTCTTTAGGGGGTGGCTACACCTTC. This codes for CASSQDSLGGGYTF.

This sequence joins TRBV6-6 and TRBJ2-3, with D perhaps TRBD2 (7 bases). Trimming removed 0 bases from V and 10 bases from J, with 20 bases in between. The CDR3 sequence is 16 residues long. Germline V lookup: CDR1 MNHNY, CDR2 SVGAGI (reference sequence). The CDR3: CASSYSKEGGGPSQYF. The DNA for the CDR3 is TGTGCCAGCAGTTACTCGAAGGAAGGGGGGGGGCCCTCGCAGTATTTT.

V is TRBV23-1 and J is TRBJ1-3; TRBD1 might be the D (6 bases). TRBV23-1 is recorded as an ORF, its role being uncertain. This CDR3 is 15 amino acids long. V lost 7 bases and J 0 bases, leaving 13 bases between the germline ends. CDR3 region: CASNPTGCSGNTIYF. In DNA form, the CDR3 reads TGCGCCAGCAACCCAACAGGGTGCTCTGGAAACACCATATATTTT.

The chain employs TRBV6-1 and TRBJ2-7; 9 nucleotides agree with TRBD1. The CDR3 covers 14 residues. Germline CDR1 is MNHNS and CDR2 is SASEGT. The V gene end was trimmed by 5 bases and the J gene end by 5 bases; junction bases not matched to a gene: 7. The CDR3 coding sequence is TGTGCCAGCAGTAGCGGACAGGGGTTCCACGAGCAGTACTTC. As protein: CASSSGQGFHEQYF.

The J gene is TRBJ2-5, the V gene TRBV5-6; maybe TRBD2 (6 bases). The DNA end is more similar to TRBJ2-7, so the J call may be wrong. The CDR3 is 13 residues long. The V gene's germline CDR1 is SGHDT and CDR2 YYEEEE. CDR3 sequence reads: CASSLPRGYEQYF. The CDR3 coding sequence is TGTGCCAGCAGCCTCCCACGGGGGTACGAGCAGTACTTC.

The gene calls are TRBV4-1 and TRBJ2-7; 11 bases align to TRBD2. Germline V CDR1 and CDR2: MGHRA, YSYEKL. The CDR3 runs to 16 residues. V lost 0 bases, J lost 7 bases, and 8 bases stayed unmatched. CDR3 bases: TGCGCCAGCAGCCAAGAACTAGCGGGAGCGCGTAGGGAGCAGTACTTC. Translated: CASSQELAGARREQYF.